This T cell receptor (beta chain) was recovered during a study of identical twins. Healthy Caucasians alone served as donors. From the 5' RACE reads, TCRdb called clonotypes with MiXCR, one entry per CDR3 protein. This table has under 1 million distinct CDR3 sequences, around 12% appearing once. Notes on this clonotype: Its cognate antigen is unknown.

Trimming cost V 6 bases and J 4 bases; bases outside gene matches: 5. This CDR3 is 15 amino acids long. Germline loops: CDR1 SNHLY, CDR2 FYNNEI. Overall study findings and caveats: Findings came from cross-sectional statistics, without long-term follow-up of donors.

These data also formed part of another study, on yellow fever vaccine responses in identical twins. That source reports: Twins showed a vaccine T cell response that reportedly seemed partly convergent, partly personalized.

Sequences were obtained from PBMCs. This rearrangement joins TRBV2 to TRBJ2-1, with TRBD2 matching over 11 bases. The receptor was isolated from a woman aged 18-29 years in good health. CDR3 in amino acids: CASRVLAGVYNEQFF. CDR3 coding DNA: TGTGCCAGCAGGGTACTAGCGGGGGTATACAATGAGCAGTTCTTC.